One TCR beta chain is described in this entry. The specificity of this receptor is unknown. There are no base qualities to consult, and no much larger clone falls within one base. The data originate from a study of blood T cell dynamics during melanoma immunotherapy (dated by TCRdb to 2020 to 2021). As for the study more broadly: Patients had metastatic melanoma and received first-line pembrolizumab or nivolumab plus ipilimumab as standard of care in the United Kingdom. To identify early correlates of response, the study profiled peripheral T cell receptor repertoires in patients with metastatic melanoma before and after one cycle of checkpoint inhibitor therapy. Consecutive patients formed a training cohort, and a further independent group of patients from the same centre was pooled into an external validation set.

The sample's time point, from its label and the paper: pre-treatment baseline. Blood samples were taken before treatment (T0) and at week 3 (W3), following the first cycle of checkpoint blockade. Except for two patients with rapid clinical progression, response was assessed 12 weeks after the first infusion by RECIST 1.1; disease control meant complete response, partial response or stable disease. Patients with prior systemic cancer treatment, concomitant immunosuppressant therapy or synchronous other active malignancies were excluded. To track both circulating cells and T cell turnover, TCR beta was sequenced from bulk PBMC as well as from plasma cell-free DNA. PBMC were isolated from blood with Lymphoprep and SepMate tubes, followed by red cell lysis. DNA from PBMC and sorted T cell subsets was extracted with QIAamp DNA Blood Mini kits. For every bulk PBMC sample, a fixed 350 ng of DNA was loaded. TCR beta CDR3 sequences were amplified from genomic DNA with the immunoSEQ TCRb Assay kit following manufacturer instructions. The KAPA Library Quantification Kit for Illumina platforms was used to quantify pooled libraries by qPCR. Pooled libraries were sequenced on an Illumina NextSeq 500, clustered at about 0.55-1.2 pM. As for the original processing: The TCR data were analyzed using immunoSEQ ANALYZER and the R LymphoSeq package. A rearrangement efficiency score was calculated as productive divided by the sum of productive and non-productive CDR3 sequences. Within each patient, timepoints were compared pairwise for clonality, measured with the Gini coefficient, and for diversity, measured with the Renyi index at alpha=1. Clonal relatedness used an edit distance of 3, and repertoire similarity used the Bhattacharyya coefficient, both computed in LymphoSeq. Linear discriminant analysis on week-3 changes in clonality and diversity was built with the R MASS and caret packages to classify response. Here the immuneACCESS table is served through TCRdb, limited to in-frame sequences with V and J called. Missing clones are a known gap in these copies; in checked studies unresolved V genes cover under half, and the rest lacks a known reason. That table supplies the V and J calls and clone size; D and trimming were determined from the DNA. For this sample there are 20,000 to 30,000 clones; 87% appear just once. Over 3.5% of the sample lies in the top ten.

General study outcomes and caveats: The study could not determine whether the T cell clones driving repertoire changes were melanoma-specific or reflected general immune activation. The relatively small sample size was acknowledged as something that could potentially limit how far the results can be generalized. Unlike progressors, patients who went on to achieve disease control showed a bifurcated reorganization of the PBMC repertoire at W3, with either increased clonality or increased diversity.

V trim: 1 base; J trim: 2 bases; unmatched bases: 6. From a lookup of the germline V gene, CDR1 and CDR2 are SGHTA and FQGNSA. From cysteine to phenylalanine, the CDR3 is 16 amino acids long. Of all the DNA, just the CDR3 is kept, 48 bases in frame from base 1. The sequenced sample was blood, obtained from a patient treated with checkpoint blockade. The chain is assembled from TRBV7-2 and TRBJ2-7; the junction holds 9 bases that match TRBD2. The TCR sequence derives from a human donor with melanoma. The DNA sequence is TGTGCCAGCAGCTTAGACCCGACTAGCGGTACCTACGAGCAGTACTTC. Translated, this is CASSLDPTSGTYEQYF.